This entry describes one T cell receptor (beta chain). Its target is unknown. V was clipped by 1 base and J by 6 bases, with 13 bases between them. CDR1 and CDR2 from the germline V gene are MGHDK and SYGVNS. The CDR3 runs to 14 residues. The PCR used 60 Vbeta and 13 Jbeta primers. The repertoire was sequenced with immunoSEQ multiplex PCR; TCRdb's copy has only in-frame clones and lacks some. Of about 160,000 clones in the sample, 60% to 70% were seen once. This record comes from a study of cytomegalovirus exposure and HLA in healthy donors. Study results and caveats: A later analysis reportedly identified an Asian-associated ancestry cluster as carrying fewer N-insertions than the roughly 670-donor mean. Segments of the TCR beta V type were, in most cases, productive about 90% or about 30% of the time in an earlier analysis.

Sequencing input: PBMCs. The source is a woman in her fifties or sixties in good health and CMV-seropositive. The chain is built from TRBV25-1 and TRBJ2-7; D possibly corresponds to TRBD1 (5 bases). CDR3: CASSESGFQGEQYF. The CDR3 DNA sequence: TGTGCCAGCAGTGAATCCGGATTCCAGGGCGAGCAGTACTTC.